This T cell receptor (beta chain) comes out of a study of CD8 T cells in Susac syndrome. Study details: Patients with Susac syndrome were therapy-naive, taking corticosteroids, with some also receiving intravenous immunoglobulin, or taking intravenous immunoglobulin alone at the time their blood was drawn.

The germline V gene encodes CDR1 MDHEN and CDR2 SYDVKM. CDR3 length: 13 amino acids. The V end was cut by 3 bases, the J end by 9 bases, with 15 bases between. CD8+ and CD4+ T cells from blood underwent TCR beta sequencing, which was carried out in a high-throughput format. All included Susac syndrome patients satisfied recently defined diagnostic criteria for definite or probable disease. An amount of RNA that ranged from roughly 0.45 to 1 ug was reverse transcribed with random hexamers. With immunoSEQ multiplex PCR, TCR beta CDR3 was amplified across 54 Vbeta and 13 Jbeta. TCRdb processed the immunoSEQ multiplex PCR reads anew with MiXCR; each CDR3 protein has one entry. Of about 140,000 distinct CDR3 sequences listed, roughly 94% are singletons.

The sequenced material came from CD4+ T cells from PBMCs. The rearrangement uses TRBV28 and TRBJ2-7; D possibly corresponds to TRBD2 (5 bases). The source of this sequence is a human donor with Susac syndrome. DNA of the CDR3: TGTGCCAGCAGTTTCGCGGGTATGGTAGGGCAGTACTTC. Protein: CASSFAGMVGQYF.